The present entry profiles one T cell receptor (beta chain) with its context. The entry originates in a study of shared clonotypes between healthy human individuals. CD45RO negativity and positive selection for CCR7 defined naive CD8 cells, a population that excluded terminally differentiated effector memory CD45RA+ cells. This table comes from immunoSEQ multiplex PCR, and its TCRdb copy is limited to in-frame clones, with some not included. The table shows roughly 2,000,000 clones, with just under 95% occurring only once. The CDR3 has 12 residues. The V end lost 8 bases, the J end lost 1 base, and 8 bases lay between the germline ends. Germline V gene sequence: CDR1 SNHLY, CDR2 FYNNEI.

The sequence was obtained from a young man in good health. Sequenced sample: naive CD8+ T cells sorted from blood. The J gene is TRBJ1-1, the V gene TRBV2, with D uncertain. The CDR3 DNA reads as TGTGCCAGCTTGGACGGGAACACTGAAGCTTTCTTT. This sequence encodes CASLDGNTEAFF.